This entry lists 29 T cell receptor beta chains sequenced from one sample in a study of low-dose radiotherapy and immunotherapy resistance in tumors. Gene-specific TRAV and TRBV primers were used for first-strand cDNA, covering alpha and beta chains. TCR amplification involved roughly 21 PCR cycles with a constant-region primer and V-primer adapter. A single record per CDR3 protein comes from TCRdb applying MiXCR to the reads. The table includes 16,000 or so distinct CDR3 sequences, 70% to 80% detected once. All receptors come from a human donor with advanced metastatic prostate, ovarian, gallbladder or colorectal cancer (not recorded which). This table probably holds off-target reads from a library built for another chain.

This clonotype was counted only a few times. One end of the junction fails to match germline, which may point to a read error. V is TRBV5-3 and J is TRBJ2-4, with D uncertain. TRBV5-3 has ORF status, its function being uncertain. CDR3 length: 15 amino acids. The CDR3 DNA is TGTGCCAGCAGCTTTGGCCCCCAGGCCAAAAACATTCAGTACTTC. Its protein is CASSFGPQAKNIQYF.

This clonotype was seen a handful of times. The V and J genes are TRBV5-8 and TRBJ2-1; 7 positions agree with TRBD2. The CDR3 extends over 16 amino acids. Germline assignment: CDR1 SGHTS and CDR2 YDEGEE. The V and J ends lost 6 bases and 9 bases, in that order; junction bases with no gene match: 18. CDR3 nucleotides: TGTGCCAGCATAAACCTGGGGCTAGCGGAGACGGGTGAGCAGTTCTTC. Translating gives CASINLGLAETGEQFF.

The rearrangement joins TRBV12-3 or TRBV12-4 to TRBJ2-1, with D possibly TRBD1 on 6 matching bases. Trimming removed 6 bases from V and 2 bases from J, with 11 bases in between. The CDR3 has 14 amino acids. The CDR3 coding sequence is TGTGCCAGCAGAATAGGGGGTACCTACAATGAGCAGTTCTTC. It yields the protein CASRIGGTYNEQFF.

The chain links TRBV28 to TRBJ2-7, with 9 bases lining up with TRBD2. With 6 bases clipped from V and 3 bases from J, the junction kept 6 bases outside the gene matches. The CDR3 is 14 amino acids. The germline gives CDR1 MDHEN, CDR2 SYDVKM. This CDR3 reads CASSVAGELYEQYF. The CDR3 DNA follows: TGTGCCAGCAGCGTAGCGGGAGAACTCTACGAGCAGTACTTC.

This clonotype has a handful of counts. This CDR3 is CASSYNGLGIYEQYF. CDR3 coding DNA: TGTGCCAGCAGTTACAACGGGCTCGGAATCTACGAGCAGTACTTC. The rearrangement links TRBV6-2 or TRBV6-3 to TRBJ2-7; the D is unclear. Deletions cut 2 bases from V and 3 bases from J, with 14 bases between. Germline values: CDR1 MNHEY, CDR2 SVGEGT. The CDR3 is made up of 15 amino acids.

The chain recombines TRBV4-2 with TRBJ2-1, with D unresolved. From germline, CDR1 is LGHNA and CDR2 YNFKEQ. The CDR3 extends over 19 amino acids. Deletions cut 1 base from V and 0 bases from J, with 19 bases between. In nucleotides, the CDR3 is TGTGCCAGCAGCCAAGTGGTTGCTCTTCGGGCAACCTCCTACAATGAGCAGTTCTTC. Its translation is CASSQVVALRATSYNEQFF.

The chain links TRBV30 to TRBJ2-4; D is possibly TRBD1 or TRBD2 (7 bases each). The V end was cut by 2 bases, the J end by 8 bases, with 16 bases between. There are 14 residues in the CDR3. Germline lookup yields CDR1 GTSNPN and CDR2 SVGIG (reference sequence). Written as DNA, the CDR3 is TGTGCCTGGAGTAAGGGGGCGCGGGGGTACATTCAGTACTTC. It yields the protein CAWSKGARGYIQYF. The variable domain in full, with the rest retrieved from reference TRBV30 and TRBJ2-4, is SQTIHQWPATLVQPVGSPLSLECTVEGTSNPNLYWYRQAAGRGLQLLFYSVGIGQISSEVPQNLSASRPQDRQFILSSKKLLLSDSGFYLCAWSKGARGYIQYFGAGTRLSVL.

A few counts support this clonotype. The rearrangement uses TRBV29-1 and TRBJ1-5; no clear D. There are 13 residues in the CDR3. Deletions cut 6 bases from V and 0 bases from J, with 9 bases between. Germline CDR1 and CDR2: SQVTM and ANQGSEA. CDR3 sequence reads: CSVQAYSNQPQHF. CDR3 sequence (DNA): TGCAGCGTCCAGGCATATAGCAATCAGCCCCAGCATTTT. Looking up the rest from reference TRBV29-1 and TRBJ1-5 gives the full variable domain: SAVISQKPSRDICQRGTSLTIQCQVDSQVTMMFWYRQQPGQSLTLIATANQGSEATYESGFVIDKFPISRPNLTFSTLTVSNMSPEDSSIYLCSVQAYSNQPQHFGDGTRLSIL.

J is TRBJ2-2 and V is TRBV13; a weak D match, TRBD2 (5 bases). V dropped 7 bases and J dropped 1 base, with 7 bases sitting between them. The CDR3 is 13 amino acids. Per the germline V gene, CDR1 is PRHDT and CDR2 is FYEKMQ (reference sequence). CDR3: CASKRENTGELFF. Here the CDR3 DNA reads TGTGCCAGCAAGAGGGAGAACACCGGGGAGCTGTTTTTT.

The chain combines TRBV9 with TRBJ2-1, with TRBD2 identical over 8 bases. V was clipped by 0 bases and J by 0 bases; unmatched bases: 2. CDR3 length: 16 amino acids. Germline V CDR1 and CDR2: SGDLS, YYNGEE. CDR3 bases: TGTGCCAGCAGCGTAGAACTAGCGGTCTCCTACAATGAGCAGTTCTTC. Translation: CASSVELAVSYNEQFF.

The chain is built from TRBV5-1 and TRBJ1-6; possibly TRBD1 for D (5 bases). The CDR3 totals 14 residues. V was trimmed by 0 bases and J by 13 bases, leaving 14 bases between them. CDR1 SGHRS and CDR2 YFSETQ come from the germline V gene. The CDR3, as DNA: TGCGCCAGCAGCTTGGGGTCTGGGGGTTGGCCCCTCCACTTT. Amino acid sequence: CASSLGSGGWPLHF.

This clonotype was recorded a few times. The CDR3 here is CASSPPQGLSYNEQFF. CDR3 bases: TGTGCCAGCTCACCACCCCAGGGGCTCTCCTACAATGAGCAGTTCTTC. The chain employs TRBV18 and TRBJ2-1; possible D gene TRBD1, 6 bases. This CDR3 is 16 amino acids long. V lost 0 bases to trimming and J lost 0 bases, with 9 bases between them. CDR1 KGHSH and CDR2 LQKENI come from the germline V gene.

This clonotype was detected only a few times. The chain combines TRBV28 with TRBJ2-1; D unresolved. V was shortened by 6 bases and J by 3 bases, with 18 bases between the two germline ends. Germline-derived CDR1 and CDR2 are MDHEN and SYDVKM. This CDR3 has 16 residues. The CDR3 reads CASRRLEARVYNEQFF. CDR3 nucleotide sequence: TGTGCCAGCAGGAGACTGGAAGCGAGAGTCTACAATGAGCAGTTCTTC.

This clonotype was counted a few times. This chain connects TRBV18 to TRBJ2-1, with a possible D match to TRBD2 (6 bases). Trimming pared 3 bases from V and 8 bases from J, leaving 14 bases between. CDR1 and CDR2 from the germline V gene are KGHSH and LQKENI. This CDR3 region has 14 residues. The CDR3 bases are TGTGCCAGCTCACCCCTGACTAGTTCGGATGAGCAGTTCTTC. Amino acid sequence: CASSPLTSSDEQFF.

The chain links TRBV5-1 to TRBJ2-3, with no clear D. Germline V lookup: CDR1 SGHRS, CDR2 YFSETQ. The CDR3 runs 12 residues. V was pared by 4 bases and J by 6 bases, with 9 bases between. The CDR3: CASSRGSDTQYF. Here the CDR3 DNA reads TGCGCCAGCAGCCGAGGAAGCGATACGCAGTATTTT.

This clonotype appeared a few times. This rearrangement joins TRBV19 to TRBJ2-1; maybe TRBD2 (6 bases). CDR3 size: 15 residues. The ends were cut back, 4 bases at V and 4 bases at J, with 14 bases in the middle. Germline V gene sequence: CDR1 LNHDA, CDR2 SQIVND (reference sequence). CDR3 in amino acids: CASSRLLAEYNEQFF. The CDR3 coding sequence is TGTGCCAGTAGTAGGTTGTTAGCGGAGTACAATGAGCAGTTCTTC.

V is TRBV20-1 and J is TRBJ2-1; D may match TRBD1 or TRBD2 (5 bases each). Trimming stripped 0 bases from V and 3 bases from J, with 18 bases between. Germline V lookup: CDR1 DFQATT, CDR2 SNEGSKA (reference sequence). This CDR3 is built from 17 residues. The CDR3 protein is CSARDIDGAYLYNEQFF. The DNA of the CDR3 is TGCAGTGCTAGAGATATCGACGGGGCGTACCTCTACAATGAGCAGTTCTTC.

The chain couples TRBV12-3 or TRBV12-4 to TRBJ2-2, with 7 nucleotides matching TRBD1. The CDR3 sequence is 14 residues long. V lost 5 bases and J lost 2; bases outside the gene matches: 2. This CDR3 reads CASSRDRNTGELFF. CDR3 coding DNA: TGTGCCAGCAGTAGGGACAGAAACACCGGGGAGCTGTTTTTT.

The genes are TRBV28 and TRBJ1-5, with D uncertain. The germline V gene has CDR1 MDHEN and CDR2 SYDVKM. The V and J ends lost 6 bases and 1 base respectively, with 13 bases between them. This CDR3 contains 15 residues. The CDR3 DNA follows: TGTGCCAGCAGCACACCCCCCACAAGCAATCAGCCCCAGCATTTT. Translating gives CASSTPPTSNQPQHF.

V gene TRBV24-1 combines with J gene TRBJ2-7; D gene uncertain. The germline V and J ends were trimmed by 7 bases and 2 bases, with 23 bases remaining between them. The CDR3 is 17 residues long. CDR1 and CDR2 from the germline V gene are KGHDR and SFDVKD. Here the CDR3 reads CATRREKNLVSTYEQYF. The CDR3 region has the DNA TGTGCCACCAGACGCGAAAAGAACCTGGTTTCAACCTACGAGCAGTACTTC.

This clonotype was detected a few times. V is TRBV28 and J is TRBJ2-7; D call uncertain. V gave up 3 bases and J gave up 1 base, with 10 bases separating them. The CDR3 totals 14 residues. Germline CDR1 and CDR2: MDHEN and SYDVKM. The CDR3 DNA follows: TGTGCCAGCAGTTTGGCCAGAGGTTCCTACGAGCAGTACTTC. Translation gives CASSLARGSYEQYF. The full variable domain, its missing parts supplied by reference TRBV28 and TRBJ2-7, is DVKVTQSSRYLVKRTGEKVFLECVQDMDHENMFWYRQDPGLGLRLIYFSYDVKMKEKGDIPEGYSVSREKKERFSLILESASTNQTSMYLCASSLARGSYEQYFGPGTRLTVT.

J is TRBJ1-1 and V is TRBV9, with D possibly being TRBD1 (6 bases). This CDR3 has 13 amino acids. With 4 bases removed from V and 5 bases from J, the gap between germline ends came to 12 bases. CDR1 and CDR2 (germline): SGDLS, YYNGEE. The CDR3 DNA sequence: TGTGCCAGCAGCCCAGACCAGGGGACTGAAGCTTTCTTT. This sequence encodes CASSPDQGTEAFF.

This chain joins TRBV20-1 and TRBJ2-7, with 11 bases fitting TRBD2. The CDR3 consists of 19 residues. V lost 3 bases, J lost 4 bases, and 20 bases stayed unmatched. Germline CDR1 reads DFQATT; CDR2 reads SNEGSKA (reference sequence). The CDR3 DNA sequence: TGCAGTGCTAGGGAACTTAACCGACTAGCGGGAAAAACCGGGTACGAGCAGTACTTC. Translation: CSARELNRLAGKTGYEQYF.

The rearrangement links TRBV20-1 to TRBJ1-1; a possible D gene is TRBD1 (5 bases). The CDR3 runs 15 residues. Trimming stripped 0 bases from V and 1 base from J, with 12 bases between. Germline CDR1 reads DFQATT; CDR2 reads SNEGSKA (reference sequence). The CDR3: CSARDGGGGNTEAFF. In nucleotides, the CDR3 is TGCAGTGCTAGAGATGGGGGAGGTGGGAACACTGAAGCTTTCTTT.

This clonotype was seen a handful of times. This rearrangement joins TRBV20-1 to TRBJ2-2, with D uncertain. The germline CDR1 and CDR2 sequences are DFQATT and SNEGSKA (reference sequence). The CDR3 runs 12 residues. Deletions cut 7 bases from V and 4 bases from J, with 10 bases between. The CDR3 DNA is TGCAGTGGGCAATCGAGCACCGGGGAGCTGTTTTTT. Residues: CSGQSSTGELFF.

The rearrangement uses TRBV6-2 or TRBV6-3 and TRBJ1-1; 7 positions agree with TRBD1. J gave up 0 bases and V 5 bases, and 12 bases lay outside the gene matches. Per the germline V gene, CDR1 is MNHEY and CDR2 is SVGEGT. This CDR3 has 17 amino acids. The CDR3 here is CASSTDREVSLNTEAFF. CDR3 nucleotides: TGTGCCAGCAGTACCGACAGGGAGGTCTCCTTGAACACTGAAGCTTTCTTT.

The gene calls are TRBV11-2 and TRBJ2-5; 11 nucleotides line up with TRBD1. Germline V gene lookup returns CDR1 SGHAT and CDR2 FQNNGV. V was pared by 5 bases and J by 2 bases, with 7 bases of the junction left unmatched. The CDR3 runs to 16 residues. The CDR3 DNA reads TGTGCCAGCAGCCGCAGGGACAGGGGGAGGCAAGAGACCCAGTACTTC. Its protein product is CASSRRDRGRQETQYF.

The chain combines TRBV30 with TRBJ2-5, with 8 bases that match TRBD2. V lost 1 base to trimming and J lost 5 bases; unmatched junction nucleotides: 3. Germline CDR1 GTSNPN, CDR2 SVGIG (reference sequence). This CDR3 has 13 amino acids. The CDR3 sequence is CAWSGPGGETQYF. CDR3 nucleotide sequence: TGTGCCTGGAGTGGTCCGGGGGGGGAGACCCAGTACTTC. Together with reference TRBV30 and TRBJ2-5, the CDR3 gives the full variable domain: SQTIHQWPATLVQPVGSPLSLECTVEGTSNPNLYWYRQAAGRGLQLLFYSVGIGQISSEVPQNLSASRPQDRQFILSSKKLLLSDSGFYLCAWSGPGGETQYFGPGTRLLVL.

This chain links TRBV4-3 with TRBJ1-4; tentatively, D is TRBD1 (5 bases). The CDR3 is 16 amino acids. Trimming pared 0 bases from V and 8 bases from J, leaving 16 bases between. The germline V gene has CDR1 LGHNA and CDR2 YSLEER. CDR3 nucleotide sequence: TGCGCCAGCAGCCAAGACGACGGCAGGGCCGGGGAAAAACTGTTTTTT. Protein product: CASSQDDGRAGEKLFF.